The entry below describes one TCR beta chain. Its antigen is unidentified. Time point defined: cycle 4 day 1 (C4D1), after 6 weeks of nivolumab. No patient escaped relapse after autologous stem cell transplantation, and brentuximab vedotin exposure varied. Generated by immunoSEQ multiplex PCR, the TCRdb table keeps only in-frame clones and is missing some. The top ten hold approximately 38% of the sample, which has 6,900 or so clones, less than 90% seen once. This specimen belongs to a study of PD-1 blockade in classical Hodgkin lymphoma. Study-level background: Administration of nivolumab to patients was at 3 mg/kg intravenously every 2 weeks. Broader study findings: The study found complete responders had baseline diversity similar to newly diagnosed patients. Compared with baseline, CD4+ but not CD8+ TCR diversity had risen significantly by C4D1.

CDR1 SEHNR and CDR2 FQNEAQ come from the germline V gene (reference sequence). The CDR3 loop spans 19 amino acids. Trimming pared 3 bases from V and 0 bases from J, leaving 20 bases between. The clonotype was recovered from a human donor with classical Hodgkin lymphoma. Here the sequenced sample was peripheral blood mononuclear cells (PBMCs), taken before the fourth cycle of nivolumab. The rearrangement links TRBV7-9 to TRBJ2-2; perhaps TRBD1 as D (5 bases). Here the CDR3 DNA reads TGTGCCAGCAGCTTGGGGCAGTTTTACACCCACGCGAACACCGGGGAGCTGTTTTTT. Protein product: CASSLGQFYTHANTGELFF.